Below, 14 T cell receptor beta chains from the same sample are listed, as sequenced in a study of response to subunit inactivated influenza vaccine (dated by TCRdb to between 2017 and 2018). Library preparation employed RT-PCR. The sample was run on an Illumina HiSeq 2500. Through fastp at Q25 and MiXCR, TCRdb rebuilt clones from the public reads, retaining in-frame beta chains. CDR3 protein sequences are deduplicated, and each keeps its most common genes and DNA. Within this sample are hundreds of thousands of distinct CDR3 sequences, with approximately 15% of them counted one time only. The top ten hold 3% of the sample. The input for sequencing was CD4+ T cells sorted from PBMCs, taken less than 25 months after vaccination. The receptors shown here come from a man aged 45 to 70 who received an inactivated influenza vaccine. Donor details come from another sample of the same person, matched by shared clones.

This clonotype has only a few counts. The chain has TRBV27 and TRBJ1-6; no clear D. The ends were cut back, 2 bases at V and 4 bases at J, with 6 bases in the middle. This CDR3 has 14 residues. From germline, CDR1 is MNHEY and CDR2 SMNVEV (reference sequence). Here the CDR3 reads CASSLAQYNSPLHF. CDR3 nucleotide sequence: TGTGCCAGCAGTTTAGCACAGTATAATTCACCCCTCCACTTT.

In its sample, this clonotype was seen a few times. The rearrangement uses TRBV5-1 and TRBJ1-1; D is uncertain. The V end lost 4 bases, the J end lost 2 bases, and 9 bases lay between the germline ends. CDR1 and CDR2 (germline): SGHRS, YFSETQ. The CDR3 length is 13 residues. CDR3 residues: CASSRGINTEAFF. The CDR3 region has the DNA TGCGCCAGCAGCCGGGGAATTAACACTGAAGCTTTCTTT.

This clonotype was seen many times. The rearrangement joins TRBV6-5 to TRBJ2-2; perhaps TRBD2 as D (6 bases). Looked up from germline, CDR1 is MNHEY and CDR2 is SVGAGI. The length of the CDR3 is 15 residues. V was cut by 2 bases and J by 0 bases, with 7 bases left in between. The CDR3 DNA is TGTGCCAGCAGTTACACTAGCACGAACACCGGGGAGCTGTTTTTT. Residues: CASSYTSTNTGELFF.

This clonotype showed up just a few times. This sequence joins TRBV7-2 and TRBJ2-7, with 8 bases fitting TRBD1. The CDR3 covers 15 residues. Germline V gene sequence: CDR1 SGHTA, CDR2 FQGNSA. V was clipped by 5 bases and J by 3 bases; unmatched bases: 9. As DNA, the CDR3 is TGTGCCAGCAGCCCTGACAGGGGTACCCTCTACGAGCAGTACTTC. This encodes CASSPDRGTLYEQYF.

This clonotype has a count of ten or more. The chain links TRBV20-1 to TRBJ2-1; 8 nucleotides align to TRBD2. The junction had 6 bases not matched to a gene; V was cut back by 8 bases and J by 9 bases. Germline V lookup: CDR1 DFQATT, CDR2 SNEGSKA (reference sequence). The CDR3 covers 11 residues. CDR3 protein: CSTRLATEQFF. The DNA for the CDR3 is TGCAGTACCCGACTAGCGACTGAGCAGTTCTTC.

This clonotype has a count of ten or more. CDR3 coding DNA: TGTGCCAGCAGCGCCGGGACAGGGGGCTACAATGAGCAGTTCTTC. It yields the protein CASSAGTGGYNEQFF. This rearrangement joins TRBV7-9 to TRBJ2-1, with 11 bases lining up with TRBD1. The CDR3 runs 15 residues. V dropped 5 bases and J dropped 3; count of bases not matched to a gene: 3. Germline lookup yields CDR1 SEHNR and CDR2 FQNEAQ (reference sequence).

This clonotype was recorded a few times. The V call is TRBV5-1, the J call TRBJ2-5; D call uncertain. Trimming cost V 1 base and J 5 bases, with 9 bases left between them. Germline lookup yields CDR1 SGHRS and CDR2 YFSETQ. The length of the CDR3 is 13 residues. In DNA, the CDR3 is TGCGCCAGCAGCTTGTTCCTATCGGAGACCCAGTACTTC. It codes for CASSLFLSETQYF. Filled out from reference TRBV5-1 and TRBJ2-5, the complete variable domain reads KAGVTQTPRYLIKTRGQQVTLSCSPISGHRSVSWYQQTPGQGLQFLFEYFSETQRNKGNFPGRFSGRQFSNSRSEMNVSTLELGDSALYLCASSLFLSETQYFGPGTRLLVL.

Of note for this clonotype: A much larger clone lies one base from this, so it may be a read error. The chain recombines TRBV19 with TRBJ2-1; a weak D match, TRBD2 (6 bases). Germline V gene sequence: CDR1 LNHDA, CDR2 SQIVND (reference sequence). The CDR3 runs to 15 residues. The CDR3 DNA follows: TGTGCCCGTAGTCCCCAGGGTGCGGGGTACAATGAGCAGTTCTTC. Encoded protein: CARSPQGAGYNEQFF.

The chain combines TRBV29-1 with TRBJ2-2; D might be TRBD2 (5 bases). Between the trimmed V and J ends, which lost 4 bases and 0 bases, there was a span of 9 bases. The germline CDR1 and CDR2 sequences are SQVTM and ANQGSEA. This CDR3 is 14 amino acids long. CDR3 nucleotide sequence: TGCAGCGTTGCCTTCGGGGCGAACACCGGGGAGCTGTTTTTT. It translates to CSVAFGANTGELFF.

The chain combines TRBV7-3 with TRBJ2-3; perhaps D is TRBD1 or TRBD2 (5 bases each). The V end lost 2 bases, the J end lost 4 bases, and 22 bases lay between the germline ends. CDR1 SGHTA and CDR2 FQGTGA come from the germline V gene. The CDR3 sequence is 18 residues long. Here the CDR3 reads CASSLRARRTTRADTQYF. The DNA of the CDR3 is TGTGCCAGCAGCTTACGCGCGCGGAGGACAACGCGTGCAGATACGCAGTATTTT.

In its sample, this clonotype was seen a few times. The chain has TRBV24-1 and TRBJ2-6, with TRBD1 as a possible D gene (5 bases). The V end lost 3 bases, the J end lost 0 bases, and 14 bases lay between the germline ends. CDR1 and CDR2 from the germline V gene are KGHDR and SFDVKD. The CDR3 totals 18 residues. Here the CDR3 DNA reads TGTGCCACCAGTGATGCCCAGGGTACCTCCTCTGGGGCCAACGTCCTGACTTTC. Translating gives CATSDAQGTSSGANVLTF.

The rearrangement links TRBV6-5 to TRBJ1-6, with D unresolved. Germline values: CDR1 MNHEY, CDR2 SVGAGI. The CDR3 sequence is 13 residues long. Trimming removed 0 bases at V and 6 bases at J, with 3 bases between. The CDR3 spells CASSYSGNSPLHF. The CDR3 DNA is TGTGCCAGCAGTTACTCTGGTAATTCACCCCTCCACTTT.

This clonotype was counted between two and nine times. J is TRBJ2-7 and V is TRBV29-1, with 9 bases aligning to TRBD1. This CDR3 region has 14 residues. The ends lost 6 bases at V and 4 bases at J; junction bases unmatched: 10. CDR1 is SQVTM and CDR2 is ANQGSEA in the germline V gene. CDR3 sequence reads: CSVCVGGQGYEQYF. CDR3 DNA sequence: TGCAGCGTGTGCGTAGGGGGACAGGGTTACGAGCAGTACTTC.

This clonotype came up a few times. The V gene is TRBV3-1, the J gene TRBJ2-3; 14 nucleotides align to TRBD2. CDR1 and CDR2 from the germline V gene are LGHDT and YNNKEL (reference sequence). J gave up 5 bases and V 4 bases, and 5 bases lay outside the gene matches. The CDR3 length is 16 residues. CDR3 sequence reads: CASSPGLAGARDTQYF. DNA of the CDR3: TGTGCCAGCAGCCCGGGACTAGCGGGAGCCAGAGATACGCAGTATTTT.